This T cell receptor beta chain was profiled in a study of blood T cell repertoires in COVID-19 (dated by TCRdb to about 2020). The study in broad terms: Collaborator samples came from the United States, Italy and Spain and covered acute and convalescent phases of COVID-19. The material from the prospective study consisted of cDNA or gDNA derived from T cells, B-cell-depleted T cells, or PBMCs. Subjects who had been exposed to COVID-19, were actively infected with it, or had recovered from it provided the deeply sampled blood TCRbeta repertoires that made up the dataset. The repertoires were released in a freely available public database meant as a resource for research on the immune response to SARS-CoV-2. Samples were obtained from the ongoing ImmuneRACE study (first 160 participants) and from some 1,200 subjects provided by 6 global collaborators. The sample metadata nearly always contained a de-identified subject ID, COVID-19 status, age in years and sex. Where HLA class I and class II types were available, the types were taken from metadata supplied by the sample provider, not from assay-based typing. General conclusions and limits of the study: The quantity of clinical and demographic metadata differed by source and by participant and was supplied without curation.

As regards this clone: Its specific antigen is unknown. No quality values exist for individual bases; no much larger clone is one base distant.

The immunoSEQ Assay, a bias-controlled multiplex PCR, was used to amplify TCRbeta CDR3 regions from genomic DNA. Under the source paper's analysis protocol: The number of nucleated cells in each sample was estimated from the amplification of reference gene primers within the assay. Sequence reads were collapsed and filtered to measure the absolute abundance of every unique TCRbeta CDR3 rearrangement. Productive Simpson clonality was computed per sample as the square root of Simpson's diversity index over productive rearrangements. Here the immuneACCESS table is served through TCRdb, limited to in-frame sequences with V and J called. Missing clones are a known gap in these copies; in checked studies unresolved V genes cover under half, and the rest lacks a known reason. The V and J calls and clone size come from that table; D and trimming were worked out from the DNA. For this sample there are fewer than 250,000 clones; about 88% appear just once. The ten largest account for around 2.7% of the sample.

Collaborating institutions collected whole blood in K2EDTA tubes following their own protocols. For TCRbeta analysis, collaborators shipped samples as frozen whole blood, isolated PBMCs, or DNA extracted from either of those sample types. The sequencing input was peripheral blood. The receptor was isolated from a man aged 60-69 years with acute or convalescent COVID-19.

CDR3 region: CASSLVVRDSYEQYF. The sequence in DNA is TGTGCCAGCAGCTTAGTGGTACGGGACTCCTACGAGCAGTACTTC. Rearrangement joined TRBV7-9 to TRBJ2-7; TRBD2 might be the D gene, on 5 matching bases. The CDR3 sequence holds 15 residues, the cysteine and phenylalanine included. Just CDR3 DNA is preserved here, 45 bases in frame from base 1. Taken from the germline V gene (reference sequence), the CDR1 and CDR2 loops are SEHNR and FQNEAQ. V gives up 1 base and J gives up 0 bases, and the segment between their germline ends measures 10 bases.